The 3 T cell receptor beta chains reported below all come from one sample, sequenced in a study of CD8+ T cells in alopecia areata. RNA was isolated and reverse transcribed to cDNA, the sequencing template. Measured with immunoSEQ multiplex PCR; TCRdb has only the in-frame clones, and not every one. The sample gives a few hundred thousand clones, approximately 70% of which show up once; roughly 1.2% is in the top ten. Regarding treatment: oral pan-JAK inhibitor, 5-10 mg twice daily. The source was CD4+ T cells sorted from blood, collected at week 44, from a patient treated with tofacitinib. The receptors come from a human donor with alopecia areata.

The V gene is TRBV29-1, the J gene TRBJ2-1; D possibly matches TRBD1 or TRBD2 (5 bases each). Germline lookup yields CDR1 SQVTM and CDR2 ANQGSEA. The V gene lost 4 bases and the J gene lost 5 bases, with 12 bases spanning the gap. The CDR3 covers 13 residues. DNA for the CDR3: TGCAGCGTTGGACCCCGGGGACACAATGAGCAGTTCTTC. Encoded protein: CSVGPRGHNEQFF.

The chain combines TRBV11-2 with TRBJ2-4, with a weak D call TRBD2 (6 bases). Per germline, CDR1 SGHAT and CDR2 FQNNGV. Trimming removed 5 bases from V and 0 bases from J, with 14 bases in between. This CDR3 is built from 16 residues. CDR3 residues: CASSPGDRIAKNIQYF. CDR3 DNA: TGTGCCAGCAGCCCGGGAGACCGAATAGCCAAAAACATTCAGTACTTC.

As to this clone: At one end the junction does not follow the germline gene, possibly because of a read error. This sequence joins TRBV7-2 and TRBJ2-1; 9 positions agree with TRBD1. The CDR3 extends over 16 amino acids. The germline CDR1 and CDR2 sequences are SGHTA and FQGNSA. The CDR3 here is CASSIAPGQGSGEQFF. The CDR3 coding sequence is TGTGCCAGCAGCATAGCACCGGGACAGGGCAGCGGTGAGCAGTTCTTC.